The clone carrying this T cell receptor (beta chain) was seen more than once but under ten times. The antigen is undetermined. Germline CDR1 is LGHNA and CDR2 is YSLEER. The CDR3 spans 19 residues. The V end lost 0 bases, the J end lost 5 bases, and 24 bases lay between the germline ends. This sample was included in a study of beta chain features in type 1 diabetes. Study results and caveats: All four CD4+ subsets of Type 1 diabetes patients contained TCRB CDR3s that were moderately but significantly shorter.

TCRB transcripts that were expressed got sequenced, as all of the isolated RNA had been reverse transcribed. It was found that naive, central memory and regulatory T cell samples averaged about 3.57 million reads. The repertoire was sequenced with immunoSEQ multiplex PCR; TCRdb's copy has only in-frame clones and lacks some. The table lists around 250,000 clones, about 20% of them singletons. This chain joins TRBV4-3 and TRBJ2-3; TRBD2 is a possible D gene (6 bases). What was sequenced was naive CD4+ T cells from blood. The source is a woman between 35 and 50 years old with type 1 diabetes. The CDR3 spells CASSQDPDPRPLGGDTQYF. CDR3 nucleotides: TGCGCCAGCAGCCAAGATCCAGACCCCCGCCCTCTCGGGGGAGATACGCAGTATTTT.